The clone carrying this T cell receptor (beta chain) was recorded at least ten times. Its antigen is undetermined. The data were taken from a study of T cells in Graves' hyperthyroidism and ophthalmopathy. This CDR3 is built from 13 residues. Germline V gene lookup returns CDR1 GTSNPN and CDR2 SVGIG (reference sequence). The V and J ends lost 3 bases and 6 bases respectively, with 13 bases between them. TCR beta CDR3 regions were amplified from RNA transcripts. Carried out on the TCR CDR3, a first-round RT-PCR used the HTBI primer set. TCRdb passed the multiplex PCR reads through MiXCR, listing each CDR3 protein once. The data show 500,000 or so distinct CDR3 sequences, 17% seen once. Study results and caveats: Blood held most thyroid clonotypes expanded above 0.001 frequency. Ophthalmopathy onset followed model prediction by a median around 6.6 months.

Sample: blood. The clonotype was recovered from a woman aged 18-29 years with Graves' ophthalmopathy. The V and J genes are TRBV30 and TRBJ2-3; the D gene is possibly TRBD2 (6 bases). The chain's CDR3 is CAWRRGREDTQYF. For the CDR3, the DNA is TGTGCCTGGAGAAGAGGACGGGAGGATACGCAGTATTTT.